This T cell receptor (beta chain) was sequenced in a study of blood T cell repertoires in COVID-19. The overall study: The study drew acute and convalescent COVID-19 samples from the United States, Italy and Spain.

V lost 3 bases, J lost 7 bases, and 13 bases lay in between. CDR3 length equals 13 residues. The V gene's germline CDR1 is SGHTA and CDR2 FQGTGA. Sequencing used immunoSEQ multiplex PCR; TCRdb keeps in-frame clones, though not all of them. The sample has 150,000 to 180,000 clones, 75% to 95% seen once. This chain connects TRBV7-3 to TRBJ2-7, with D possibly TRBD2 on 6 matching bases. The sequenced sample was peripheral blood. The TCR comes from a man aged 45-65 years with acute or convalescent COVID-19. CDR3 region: CASSLDYAGEQYF. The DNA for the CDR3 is TGTGCCAGCAGCTTGGACTACGCTGGGGAGCAGTACTTC.